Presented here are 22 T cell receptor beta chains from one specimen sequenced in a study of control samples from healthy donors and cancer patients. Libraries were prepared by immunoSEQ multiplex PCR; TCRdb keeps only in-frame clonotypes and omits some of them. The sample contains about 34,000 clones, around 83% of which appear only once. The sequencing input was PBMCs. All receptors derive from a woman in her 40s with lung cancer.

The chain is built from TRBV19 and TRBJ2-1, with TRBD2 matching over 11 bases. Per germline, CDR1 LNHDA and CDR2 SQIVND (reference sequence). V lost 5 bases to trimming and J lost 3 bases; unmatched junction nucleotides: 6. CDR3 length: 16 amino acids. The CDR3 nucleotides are TGTGCCAGTAGTGTTAGCGGGGGGGCTGACTACAATGAGCAGTTCTTC. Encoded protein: CASSVSGGADYNEQFF.

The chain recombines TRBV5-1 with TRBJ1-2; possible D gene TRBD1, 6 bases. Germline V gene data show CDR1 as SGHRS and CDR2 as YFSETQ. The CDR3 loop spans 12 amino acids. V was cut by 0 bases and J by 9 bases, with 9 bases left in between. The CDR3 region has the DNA TGCGCCAGCAGCTTGGATCGGGGGCGCTACACCTTC. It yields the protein CASSLDRGRYTF.

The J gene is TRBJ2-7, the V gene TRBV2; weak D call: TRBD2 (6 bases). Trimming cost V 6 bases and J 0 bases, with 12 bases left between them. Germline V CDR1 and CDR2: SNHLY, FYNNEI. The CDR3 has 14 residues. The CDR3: CASRVAVSSYEQYF. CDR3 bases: TGTGCCAGCAGGGTAGCGGTTTCCTCCTACGAGCAGTACTTC.

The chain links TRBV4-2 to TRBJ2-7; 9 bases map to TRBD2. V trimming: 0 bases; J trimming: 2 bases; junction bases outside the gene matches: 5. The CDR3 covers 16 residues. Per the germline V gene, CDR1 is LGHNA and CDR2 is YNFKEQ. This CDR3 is CASSQESGGRPYEQYF. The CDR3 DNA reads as TGTGCCAGCAGCCAAGAGAGCGGGGGGAGACCCTACGAGCAGTACTTC.

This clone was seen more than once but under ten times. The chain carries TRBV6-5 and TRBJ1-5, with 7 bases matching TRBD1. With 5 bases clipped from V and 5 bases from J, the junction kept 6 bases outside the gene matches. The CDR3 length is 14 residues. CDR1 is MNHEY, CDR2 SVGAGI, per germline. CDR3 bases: TGTGCCAGCAGTAATACAGGGGTTCATCAGCCCCAGCATTTT. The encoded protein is CASSNTGVHQPQHF.

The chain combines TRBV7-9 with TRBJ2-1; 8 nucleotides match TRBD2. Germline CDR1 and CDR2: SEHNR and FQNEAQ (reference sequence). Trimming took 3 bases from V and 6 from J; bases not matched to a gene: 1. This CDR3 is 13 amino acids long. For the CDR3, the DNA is TGTGCCAGCAGCTTCCGGGGGGGCAATGAGCAGTTCTTC. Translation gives CASSFRGGNEQFF.

CDR3 DNA: TGTGCCAGCAGGAGGGGGGGGGCGCAAGAGACCCAGTACTTC. This translates into CASRRGGAQETQYF. The rearrangement links TRBV6-4 to TRBJ2-5; D might be TRBD2 (7 bases). The ends were cut back, 6 bases at V and 2 bases at J, with 13 bases in the middle. The CDR3 is made up of 14 amino acids. Germline V gene data show CDR1 as MRHNA and CDR2 as SNTAGT.

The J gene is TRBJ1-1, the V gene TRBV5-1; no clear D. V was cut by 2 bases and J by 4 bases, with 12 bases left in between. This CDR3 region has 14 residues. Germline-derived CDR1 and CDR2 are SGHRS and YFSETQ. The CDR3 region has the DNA TGCGCCAGCAGCTTCTCGGGAAGCGTCACTGAAGCTTTCTTT. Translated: CASSFSGSVTEAFF.

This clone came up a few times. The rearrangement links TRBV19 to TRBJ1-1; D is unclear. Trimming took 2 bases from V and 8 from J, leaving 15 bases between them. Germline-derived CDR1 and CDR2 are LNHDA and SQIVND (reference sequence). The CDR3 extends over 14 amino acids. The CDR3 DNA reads TGTGCCAGTAGTATACACGAGTTACGGAGCGAAGCTTTCTTT. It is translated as CASSIHELRSEAFF.

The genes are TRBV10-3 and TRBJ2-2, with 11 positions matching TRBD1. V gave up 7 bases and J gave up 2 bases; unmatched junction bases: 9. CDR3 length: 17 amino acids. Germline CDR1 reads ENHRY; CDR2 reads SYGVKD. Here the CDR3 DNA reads TGTGCCATCACCTCGGACAGGGGGCCCCCCAACACCGGGGAGCTGTTTTTT. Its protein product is CAITSDRGPPNTGELFF.

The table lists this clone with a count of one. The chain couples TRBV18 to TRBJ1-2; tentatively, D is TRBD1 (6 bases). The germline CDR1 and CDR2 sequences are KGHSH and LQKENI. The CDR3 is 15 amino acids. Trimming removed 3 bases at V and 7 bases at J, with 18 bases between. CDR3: CASSPETGPYVGYTF. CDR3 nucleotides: TGTGCCAGCTCACCCGAAACAGGGCCCTATGTTGGCTACACCTTC.

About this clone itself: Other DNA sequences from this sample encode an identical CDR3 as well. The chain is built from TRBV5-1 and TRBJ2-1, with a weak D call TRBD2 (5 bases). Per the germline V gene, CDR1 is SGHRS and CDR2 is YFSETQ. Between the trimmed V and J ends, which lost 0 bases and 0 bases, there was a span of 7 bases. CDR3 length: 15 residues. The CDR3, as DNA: TGCGCCAGCAGCTTGGGTGGGAGCTCCTACAATGAGCAGTTCTTC. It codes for CASSLGGSSYNEQFF. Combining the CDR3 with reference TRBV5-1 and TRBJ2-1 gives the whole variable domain KAGVTQTPRYLIKTRGQQVTLSCSPISGHRSVSWYQQTPGQGLQFLFEYFSETQRNKGNFPGRFSGRQFSNSRSEMNVSTLELGDSALYLCASSLGGSSYNEQFFGPGTRLTVL.

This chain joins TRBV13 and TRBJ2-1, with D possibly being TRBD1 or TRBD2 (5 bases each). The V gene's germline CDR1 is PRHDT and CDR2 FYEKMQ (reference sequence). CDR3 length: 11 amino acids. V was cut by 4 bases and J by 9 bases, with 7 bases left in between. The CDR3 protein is CASSSRGEQFF. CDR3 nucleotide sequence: TGTGCCAGCAGCTCGAGGGGTGAGCAGTTCTTC.

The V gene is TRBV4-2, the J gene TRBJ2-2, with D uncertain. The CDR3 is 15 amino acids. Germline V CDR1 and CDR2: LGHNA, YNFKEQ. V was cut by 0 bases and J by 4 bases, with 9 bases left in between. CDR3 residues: CASSQESRTTGELFF. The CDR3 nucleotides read TGTGCCAGCAGCCAAGAGTCCAGAACCACCGGGGAGCTGTTTTTT.

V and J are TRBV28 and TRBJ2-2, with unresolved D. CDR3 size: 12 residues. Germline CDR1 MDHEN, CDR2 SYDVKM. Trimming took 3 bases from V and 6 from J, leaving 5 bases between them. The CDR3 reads CASSLGPGELFF. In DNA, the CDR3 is TGTGCCAGCAGTTTGGGCCCCGGGGAGCTGTTTTTT.

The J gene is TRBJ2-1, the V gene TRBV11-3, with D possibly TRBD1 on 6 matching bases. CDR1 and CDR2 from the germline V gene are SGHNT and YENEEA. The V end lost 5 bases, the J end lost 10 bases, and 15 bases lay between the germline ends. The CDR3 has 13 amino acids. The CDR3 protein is CASSPGHRGEQFF. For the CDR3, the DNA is TGTGCCAGCAGCCCGGGACACCGGGGAGAGCAGTTCTTC.

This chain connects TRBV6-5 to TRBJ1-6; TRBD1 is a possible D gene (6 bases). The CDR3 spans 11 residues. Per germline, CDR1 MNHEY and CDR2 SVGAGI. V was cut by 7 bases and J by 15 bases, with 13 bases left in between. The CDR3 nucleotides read TGTGCCAGCACCCTGGACAGAAGCCTCCACTTT. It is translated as CASTLDRSLHF.

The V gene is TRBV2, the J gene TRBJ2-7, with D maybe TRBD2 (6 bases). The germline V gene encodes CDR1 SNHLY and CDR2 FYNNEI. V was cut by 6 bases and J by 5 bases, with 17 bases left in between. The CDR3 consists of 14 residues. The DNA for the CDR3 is TGTGCCAGCAGGAGGGACTCCGGAATCCACGAGCAGTACTTC. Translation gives CASRRDSGIHEQYF.

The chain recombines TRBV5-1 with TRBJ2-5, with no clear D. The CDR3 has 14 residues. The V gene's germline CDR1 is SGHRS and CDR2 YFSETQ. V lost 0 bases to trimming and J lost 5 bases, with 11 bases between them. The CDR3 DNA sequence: TGCGCCAGCAGCTTGGGGGGATTAATTGAGACCCAGTACTTC. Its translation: CASSLGGLIETQYF.

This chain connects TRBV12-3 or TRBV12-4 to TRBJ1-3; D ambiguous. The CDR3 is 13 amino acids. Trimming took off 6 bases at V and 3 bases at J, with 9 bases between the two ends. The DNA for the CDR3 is TGTGCCAGCAGCGACCGGCTTGGAAACACCATATATTTT. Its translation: CASSDRLGNTIYF.

CDR3 loop: CASSIDHGGLDSPLHF. CDR3 nucleotides: TGTGCCAGTAGTATAGATCATGGGGGGCTGGATTCACCCCTCCACTTT. The chain uses TRBV19 and TRBJ1-6; the D gene is possibly TRBD1 (6 bases). The germline CDR1 and CDR2 sequences are LNHDA and SQIVND (reference sequence). The CDR3 is 16 amino acids. V lost 0 bases and J lost 8, with 14 bases in between.

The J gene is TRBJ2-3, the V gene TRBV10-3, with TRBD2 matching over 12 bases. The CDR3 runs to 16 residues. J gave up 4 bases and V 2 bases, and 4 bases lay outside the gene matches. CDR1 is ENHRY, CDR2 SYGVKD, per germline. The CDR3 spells CAISEGASGGADTQYF. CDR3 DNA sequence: TGTGCCATCAGTGAGGGGGCTAGCGGGGGGGCAGATACGCAGTATTTT.